Below, 24 T cell receptor beta chains from the same sample are listed, as sequenced in a study of OX40 agonist ivuxolimab in advanced cancers. Method: immunoSEQ multiplex PCR; TCRdb's copy keeps in-frame clones and lacks some. The sample yields 78,000 or so clones, 70% to 90% seen once. Sequencing was performed on CD4+ or CD8+ T cells sorted from blood, taken in a trial of the OX40 agonist ivuxolimab. The receptors were gathered from an adult with an advanced solid tumor such as melanoma, head and neck, liver or kidney cancer.

This clone was seen a few times. The rearrangement joins TRBV2 to TRBJ1-2; 10 bases are shared with TRBD1. The CDR3 totals 16 residues. The germline CDR1 and CDR2 sequences are SNHLY and FYNNEI. The ends lost 5 bases at V and 4 bases at J; junction bases unmatched: 10. CDR3 coding DNA: TGTGCCAGCAGTCCTGTAACGGGGACAGGGGCCTATGGCTACACCTTC. This codes for CASSPVTGTGAYGYTF.

The chain is built from TRBV11-2 and TRBJ2-5, with 9 bases that match TRBD1. The assigned J gene may be wrong: the sequence end matches TRBJ2-7 better. The CDR3 loop spans 18 amino acids. Germline CDR1 and CDR2: SGHAT and FQNNGV. The CDR3 spells CASGPSPQPGQGLYEQYF. CDR3 nucleotides: TGTGCCAGCGGCCCCTCCCCCCAACCGGGACAGGGACTCTACGAGCAGTACTTC.

The J gene is TRBJ1-1, the V gene TRBV19; no firm D call. Germline values: CDR1 LNHDA, CDR2 SQIVND (reference sequence). The V end lost 5 bases, the J end lost 3 bases, and 10 bases lay between the germline ends. The CDR3 contains 13 residues. The CDR3 nucleotides read TGTGCCAGTAGTGATCGAGGGTACACTGAAGCTTTCTTT. Its translation is CASSDRGYTEAFF.

In DNA, the CDR3 is TGTGCCAGCAGCGGTGATTCCTACAATGAGCAGTTCTTC. Its protein is CASSGDSYNEQFF. The chain has TRBV7-6 and TRBJ2-1; D remains unclear. This CDR3 region has 13 residues. The germline V gene has CDR1 SGHVS and CDR2 FNYEAQ. V was pared by 5 bases and J by 1 base, with 6 bases between.

The chain is built from TRBV29-1 and TRBJ2-2, with unresolved D. Germline V CDR1 and CDR2: SQVTM, ANQGSEA. This CDR3 contains 14 residues. V was clipped by 1 base and J by 3 bases, with 9 bases between them. CDR3 nucleotides: TGCAGCGTTGAAGCCACCGAAGACACCGGGGAGCTGTTTTTT. Residues: CSVEATEDTGELFF.

The rearrangement uses TRBV10-3 and TRBJ2-1; D is unclear. The V gene's germline CDR1 is ENHRY and CDR2 SYGVKD. The CDR3 has 15 amino acids. V dropped 3 bases and J dropped 9 bases, with 18 bases sitting between them. DNA for the CDR3: TGTGCCATCAGTGAATCAGGAACTCATGCGCGTGAGCAGTTCTTC. Translation: CAISESGTHAREQFF.

V is TRBV2 and J is TRBJ2-7, with D uncertain. Germline-derived CDR1 and CDR2 are SNHLY and FYNNEI. Trimming pared 8 bases from V and 3 bases from J, leaving 8 bases between. The CDR3 length is 11 residues. The CDR3 bases are TGTGCCAGCCGCAGCTACTACGAGCAGTACTTC. Translation: CASRSYYEQYF.

The genes are TRBV5-1 and TRBJ2-1; 13 positions agree with TRBD2. The junction had 5 bases not matched to a gene; V was cut back by 4 bases and J by 10 bases. This CDR3 comprises 14 residues. Germline V gene data show CDR1 as SGHRS and CDR2 as YFSETQ. The CDR3 region has the DNA TGCGCCAGCAGCCTCGGGACTAGCGGGACAGAGCAGTTCTTC. It encodes CASSLGTSGTEQFF.

The V gene is TRBV5-1, the J gene TRBJ2-1; 7 bases line up with TRBD2. CDR1 and CDR2 (germline): SGHRS, YFSETQ. Trimming at V came to 0 bases and at J to 1 base, leaving 7 bases not matched to a gene. The length of the CDR3 is 17 residues. The CDR3 DNA reads TGCGCCAGCAGCTTGGACGGGACTATAATTTCCTACAATGAGCAGTTCTTC. Its translation is CASSLDGTIISYNEQFF.

There are a few counts of this clone. This chain's CDR3 is CSVDLGAGANVLTF. The CDR3 nucleotides are TGCAGCGTTGATCTAGGGGCGGGGGCCAACGTCCTGACTTTC. V usage is TRBV29-1 and J usage is TRBJ2-6; D is possibly TRBD1 (5 bases). Germline-derived CDR1 and CDR2 are SQVTM and ANQGSEA. V shed 3 bases and J shed 4 bases, with 10 bases lying between them. The CDR3 loop spans 14 amino acids.

The V and J genes are TRBV19 and TRBJ2-3; 10 nucleotides align to TRBD1. Trimming took 5 bases from V and 4 from J; bases not matched to a gene: 3. The CDR3 covers 14 residues. Germline-derived CDR1 and CDR2 are LNHDA and SQIVND (reference sequence). The CDR3 DNA reads TGTGCCAGTAGTGAGACAGGGGGCGCAGATACGCAGTATTTT. Translated: CASSETGGADTQYF.

The CDR3 sequence: CASSGTSGSDEQFF. In DNA form, the CDR3 reads TGTGCCAGCAGTGGGACTAGCGGGAGCGATGAGCAGTTCTTC. V usage is TRBV7-9 and J usage is TRBJ2-1; 14 positions match TRBD2. The germline gives CDR1 SEHNR, CDR2 FQNEAQ (reference sequence). The CDR3 loop spans 14 amino acids. Trimming at V came to 6 bases and at J to 8 bases, leaving 3 bases not matched to a gene.

The rearrangement links TRBV9 to TRBJ2-1; a weak D match, TRBD2 (6 bases). Germline V gene sequence: CDR1 SGDLS, CDR2 YYNGEE. Trimming pared 0 bases from V and 9 bases from J, leaving 16 bases between. The CDR3 runs to 15 residues. CDR3 loop: CASSVAQAGRLEQFF. For the CDR3, the DNA is TGTGCCAGCAGCGTAGCTCAAGCGGGTCGACTTGAGCAGTTCTTC.

V is TRBV19 and J is TRBJ2-2, with 12 bases fitting TRBD2. Germline-derived CDR1 and CDR2 are LNHDA and SQIVND (reference sequence). The CDR3 spans 18 residues. The junction had 10 bases not matched to a gene; V was cut back by 5 bases and J by 3 bases. The DNA for the CDR3 is TGTGCCAGTAGTCCAAGACTAGCGGGAGCGGTGGACACCGGGGAGCTGTTTTTT. Amino acid sequence: CASSPRLAGAVDTGELFF.

The rearrangement links TRBV2 to TRBJ2-7, with unresolved D. The germline V and J ends were trimmed by 4 bases and 6 bases, with 10 bases remaining between them. The CDR3 spans 12 residues. Looked up from germline, CDR1 is SNHLY and CDR2 is FYNNEI. DNA for the CDR3: TGTGCCAGCAGTGGACTTTCGCCCGAGCAGTACTTC. Protein product: CASSGLSPEQYF.

In its sample, this clone was seen once. The chain is built from TRBV6-5 and TRBJ1-2; TRBD1 matches at 7 bases. Looked up from germline, CDR1 is MNHEY and CDR2 is SVGAGI. CDR3 length: 14 residues. The ends lost 5 bases at V and 4 bases at J; junction bases unmatched: 7. The CDR3 DNA reads TGTGCCAGCAGTCAGGGACAGCCCTTCTATGGCTACACCTTC. Protein product: CASSQGQPFYGYTF.

V is TRBV5-1 and J is TRBJ2-7, with TRBD2 matching over 12 bases. Losses at the gene ends were 3 bases for V and 3 bases for J; bases not matched to a gene: 4. The CDR3 is made up of 15 amino acids. Per germline, CDR1 SGHRS and CDR2 YFSETQ. The CDR3 region has the DNA TGCGCCAGCAGCTCCGGACTAGCGGGAAACTACGAGCAGTACTTC. Its protein product is CASSSGLAGNYEQYF.

The chain's CDR3 is CASSPSGYWGAFF. In DNA, the CDR3 is TGTGCCAGCAGCCCATCGGGGTACTGGGGGGCTTTCTTT. The rearrangement uses TRBV28 and TRBJ1-1; a possible D gene is TRBD1 (5 bases). The CDR3 is made up of 13 amino acids. V lost 6 bases, J lost 11 bases, and 19 bases lay in between. Germline values: CDR1 MDHEN, CDR2 SYDVKM.

To note about this clone: At one end the junction does not follow the germline gene, possibly because of a read error. This chain links TRBV7-6 with TRBJ2-7, with 10 nucleotides matching TRBD2. There are 14 residues in the CDR3. Germline-derived CDR1 and CDR2 are SGHVS and FNYEAQ. The DNA of the CDR3 is TGTGCCAGCAGCCTAGCGGGGGAGAATTACGAGCAGTACTTC. Its translation is CASSLAGENYEQYF.

The genes are TRBV7-9 and TRBJ2-2; perhaps TRBD2 as D (6 bases). Germline V gene lookup returns CDR1 SEHNR and CDR2 FQNEAQ (reference sequence). The CDR3 runs to 15 residues. V was trimmed by 3 bases and J by 0 bases, leaving 8 bases between them. The CDR3 loop reads CASSFGGTNTGELFF. The CDR3 DNA follows: TGTGCCAGCAGCTTTGGCGGGACGAACACCGGGGAGCTGTTTTTT.

The chain has TRBV6-1 and TRBJ2-7; 7 bases are shared with TRBD1. The ends lost 0 bases at V and 3 bases at J; junction bases unmatched: 5. Germline CDR1 MNHNS, CDR2 SASEGT. The CDR3 is made up of 15 amino acids. CDR3 sequence (DNA): TGTGCCAGCAGTGAAGCGCCGTACAGGGGCTACGAGCAGTACTTC. Protein: CASSEAPYRGYEQYF.

This clone was counted a few times. The chain links TRBV6-1 to TRBJ1-5; perhaps TRBD1 as D (5 bases). Trimming removed 4 bases from V and 3 bases from J, with 13 bases in between. The CDR3 spans 15 residues. Germline V gives CDR1 MNHNS, CDR2 SASEGT. Here the CDR3 DNA reads TGTGCCAGCAGTGGGGACCGGGCCTACAATCAGCCCCAGCATTTT. This gives the protein CASSGDRAYNQPQHF.

The chain has TRBV29-1 and TRBJ2-3, with D maybe TRBD1 (5 bases). CDR1 and CDR2 from the germline V gene are SQVTM and ANQGSEA. Trimming removed 7 bases from V and 6 bases from J, with 17 bases in between. CDR3 size: 13 residues. The CDR3: CSASPVSGDTQYF. As DNA, the CDR3 is TGCAGCGCCTCCCCCGTGTCAGGGGATACGCAGTATTTT.

The rearrangement links TRBV27 to TRBJ2-1; maybe TRBD1 (5 bases). The V gene's germline CDR1 is MNHEY and CDR2 SMNVEV (reference sequence). V was cut by 2 bases and J by 2 bases, with 10 bases left in between. This CDR3 spans 15 amino acids. CDR3 sequence: CASSLRQTAYNEQFF. CDR3 DNA: TGTGCCAGCAGTTTACGACAGACCGCCTACAATGAGCAGTTCTTC.